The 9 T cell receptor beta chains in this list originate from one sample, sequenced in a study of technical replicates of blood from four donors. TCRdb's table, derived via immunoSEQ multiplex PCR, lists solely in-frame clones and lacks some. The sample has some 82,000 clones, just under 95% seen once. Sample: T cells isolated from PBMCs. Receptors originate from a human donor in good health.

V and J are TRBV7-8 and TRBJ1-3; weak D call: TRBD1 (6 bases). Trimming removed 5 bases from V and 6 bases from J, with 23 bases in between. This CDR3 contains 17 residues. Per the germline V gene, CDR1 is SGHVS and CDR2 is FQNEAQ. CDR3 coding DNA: TGTGCCAGCAGCCCAACCTCGGCAGGGGAGGGAGTAAACACCATATATTTT. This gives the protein CASSPTSAGEGVNTIYF. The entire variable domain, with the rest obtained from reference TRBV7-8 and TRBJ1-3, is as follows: GAGVSQSPRYKVAKRGQDVALRCDPISGHVSLFWYQQALGQGPEFLTYFQNEAQLDKSGLPSDRFFAERPEGSVSTLKIQRTQQEDSAVYLCASSPTSAGEGVNTIYFGEGSWLTVV.

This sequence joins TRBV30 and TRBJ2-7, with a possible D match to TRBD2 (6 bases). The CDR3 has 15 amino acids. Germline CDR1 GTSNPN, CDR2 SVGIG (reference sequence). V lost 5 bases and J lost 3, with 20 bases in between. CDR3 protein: CAWLNAGSEGYEQYF. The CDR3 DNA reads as TGTGCCTGGCTGAATGCCGGGAGCGAGGGCTACGAGCAGTACTTC.

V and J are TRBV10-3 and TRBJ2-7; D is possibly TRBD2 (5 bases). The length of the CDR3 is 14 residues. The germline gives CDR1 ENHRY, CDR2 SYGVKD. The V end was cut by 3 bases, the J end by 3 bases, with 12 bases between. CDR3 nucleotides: TGTGCCATCAGTGATTCTAGCAGCAACTACGAGCAGTACTTC. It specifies CAISDSSSNYEQYF.

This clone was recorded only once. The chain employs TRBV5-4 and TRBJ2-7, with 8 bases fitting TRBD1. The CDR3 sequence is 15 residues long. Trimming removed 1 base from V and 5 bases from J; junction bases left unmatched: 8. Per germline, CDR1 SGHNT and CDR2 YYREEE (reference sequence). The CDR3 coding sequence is TGTGCCAGCAGCTTGCATCAGGGGGCCGAAGACGAGCAGTACTTC. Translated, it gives CASSLHQGAEDEQYF.

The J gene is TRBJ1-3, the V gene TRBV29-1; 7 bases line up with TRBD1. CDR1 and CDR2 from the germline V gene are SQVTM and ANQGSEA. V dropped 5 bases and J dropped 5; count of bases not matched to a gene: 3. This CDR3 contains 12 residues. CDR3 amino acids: CSVWDRRNTIYF. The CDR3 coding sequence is TGCAGCGTTTGGGACAGAAGAAACACCATATATTTT. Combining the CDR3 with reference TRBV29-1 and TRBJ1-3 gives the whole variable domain SAVISQKPSRDICQRGTSLTIQCQVDSQVTMMFWYRQQPGQSLTLIATANQGSEATYESGFVIDKFPISRPNLTFSTLTVSNMSPEDSSIYLCSVWDRRNTIYFGEGSWLTVV.

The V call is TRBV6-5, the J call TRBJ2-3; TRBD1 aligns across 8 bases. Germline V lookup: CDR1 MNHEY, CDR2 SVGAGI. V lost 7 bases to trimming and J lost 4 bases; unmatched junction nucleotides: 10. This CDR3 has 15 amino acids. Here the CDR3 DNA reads TGTGCCAGCACCCATCAGGGACAGGTTTCAGATACGCAGTATTTT. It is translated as CASTHQGQVSDTQYF.

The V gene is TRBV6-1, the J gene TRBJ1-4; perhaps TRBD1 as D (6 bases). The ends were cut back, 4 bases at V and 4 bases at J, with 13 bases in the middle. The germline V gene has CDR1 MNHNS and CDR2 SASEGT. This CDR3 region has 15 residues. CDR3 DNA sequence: TGTGCCAGCAGTGTTTCACAGGGCTTTAATGAAAAACTGTTTTTT. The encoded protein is CASSVSQGFNEKLFF.

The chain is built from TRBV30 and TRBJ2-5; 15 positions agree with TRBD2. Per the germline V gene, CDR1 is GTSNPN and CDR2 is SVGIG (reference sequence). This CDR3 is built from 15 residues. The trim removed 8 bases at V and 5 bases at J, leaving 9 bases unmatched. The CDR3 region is CARRGLAGGPETQYF. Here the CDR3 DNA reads TGTGCCCGCAGAGGACTAGCGGGAGGGCCGGAGACCCAGTACTTC.

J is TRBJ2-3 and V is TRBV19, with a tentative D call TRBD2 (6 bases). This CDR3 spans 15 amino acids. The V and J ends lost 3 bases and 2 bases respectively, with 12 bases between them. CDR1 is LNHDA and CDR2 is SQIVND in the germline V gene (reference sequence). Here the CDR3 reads CASSMGDLVTDTQYF. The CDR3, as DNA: TGTGCCAGTAGTATGGGGGACTTAGTCACAGATACGCAGTATTTT.